The clone carrying this TCR beta chain was counted only a few times. Its antigen is undetermined. This specimen belongs to a study of neoadjuvant anti-PD-1 for oral cavity cancer. Background on the study: Non-progressing patients received a fourth nivolumab dose near day 43, then surgery on days 50-56. Study-wide findings and caveats: After neoadjuvant nivolumab, PBMC T cell clonality was significantly higher in non-responders than responders.

The time point here: after neoadjuvant nivolumab, at surgical resection. No culture or expansion preceded analysis of these blood cells. PBMC libraries mostly used 480 ng of input genomic DNA, with six replicates per sample. Assay: immunoSEQ multiplex PCR; the TCRdb copy retains only in-frame clones and omits some. The sample holds 11,000 to 15,000 clones, nearly 75% seen once. Trimming pared 5 bases from V and 1 base from J, leaving 11 bases between. Germline V lookup: CDR1 SGHTS, CDR2 YDEGEE. This CDR3 has 14 amino acids. The chain is built from TRBV5-8 and TRBJ2-3; tentatively, D is TRBD1 or TRBD2 (5 bases each). The sequence was obtained from a person aged 35 to 85 with oral cavity squamous cell carcinoma. This specimen consisted of PBMCs, obtained after nivolumab (anti-PD-1) treatment. CDR3 bases: TGTGCCAGCAGGGGACGGCAAGGCACAGATACGCAGTATTTT. Protein sequence: CASRGRQGTDTQYF.